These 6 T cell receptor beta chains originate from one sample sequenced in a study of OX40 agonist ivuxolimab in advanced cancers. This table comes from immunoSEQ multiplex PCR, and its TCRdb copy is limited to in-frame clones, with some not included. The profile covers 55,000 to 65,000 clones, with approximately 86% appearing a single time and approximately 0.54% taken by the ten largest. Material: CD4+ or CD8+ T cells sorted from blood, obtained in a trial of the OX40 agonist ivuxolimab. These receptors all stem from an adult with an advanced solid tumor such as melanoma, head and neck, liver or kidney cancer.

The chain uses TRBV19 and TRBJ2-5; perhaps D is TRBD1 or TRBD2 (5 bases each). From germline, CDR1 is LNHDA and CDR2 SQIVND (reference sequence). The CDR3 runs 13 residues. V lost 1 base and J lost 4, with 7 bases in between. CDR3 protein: CASSIAGTETQYF. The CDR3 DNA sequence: TGTGCCAGTAGTATAGCTGGGACAGAGACCCAGTACTTC.

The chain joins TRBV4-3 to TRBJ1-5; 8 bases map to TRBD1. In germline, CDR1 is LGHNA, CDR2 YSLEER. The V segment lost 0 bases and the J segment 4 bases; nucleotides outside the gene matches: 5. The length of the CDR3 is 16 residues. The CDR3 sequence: CASSQDTTGDNQPQHF. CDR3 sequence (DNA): TGCGCCAGCAGCCAAGATACGACAGGGGATAATCAGCCCCAGCATTTT.

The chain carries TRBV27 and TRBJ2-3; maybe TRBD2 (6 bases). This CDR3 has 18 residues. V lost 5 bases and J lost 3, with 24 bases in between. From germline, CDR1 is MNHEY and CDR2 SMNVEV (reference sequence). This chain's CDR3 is CASSTYRGGTRLTDTQYF. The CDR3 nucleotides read TGTGCCAGCAGTACGTACCGAGGAGGGACCCGACTTACAGATACGCAGTATTTT.

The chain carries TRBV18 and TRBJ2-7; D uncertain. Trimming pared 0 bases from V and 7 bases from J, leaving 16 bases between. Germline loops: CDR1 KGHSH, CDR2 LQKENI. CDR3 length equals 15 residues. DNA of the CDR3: TGTGCCAGCTCACCACCGGGGATTAGCTTTACAGAGCAGTACTTC. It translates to CASSPPGISFTEQYF. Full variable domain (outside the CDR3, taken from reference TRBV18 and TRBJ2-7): NAGVMQNPRHLVRRRGQEARLRCSPMKGHSHVYWYRQLPEEGLKFMVYLQKENIIDESGMPKERFSAEFPKEGPSILRIQQVVRGDSAAYFCASSPPGISFTEQYFGPGTRLTVT.

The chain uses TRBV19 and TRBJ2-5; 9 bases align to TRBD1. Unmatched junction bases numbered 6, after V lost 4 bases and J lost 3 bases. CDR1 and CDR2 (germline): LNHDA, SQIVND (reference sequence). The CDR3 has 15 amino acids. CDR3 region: CASSTQGALKETQYF. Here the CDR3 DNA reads TGTGCCAGTAGTACACAGGGGGCCTTAAAAGAGACCCAGTACTTC.

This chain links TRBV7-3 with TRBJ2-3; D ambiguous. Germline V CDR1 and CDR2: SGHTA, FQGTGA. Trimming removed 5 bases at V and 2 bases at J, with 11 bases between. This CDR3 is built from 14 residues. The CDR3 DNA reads TGTGCCAGCAGCCCAGCGCTAAACACAGATACGCAGTATTTT. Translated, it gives CASSPALNTDTQYF.